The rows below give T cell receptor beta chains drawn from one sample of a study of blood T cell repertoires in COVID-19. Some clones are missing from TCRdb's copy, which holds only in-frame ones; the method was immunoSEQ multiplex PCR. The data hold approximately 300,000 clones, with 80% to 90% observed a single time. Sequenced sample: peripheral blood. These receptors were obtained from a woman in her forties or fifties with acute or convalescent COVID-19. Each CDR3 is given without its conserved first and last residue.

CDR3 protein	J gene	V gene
ASSLAINRGDLGF	TRBJ1-1	TRBV5-1
ASSSDRGDWANTEAF	TRBJ1-1	TRBV5-4
SVATSAEQY	TRBJ2-7	TRBV29-1
ASSSWVSGRVEQY	TRBJ2-7	TRBV5-6
SASGGQGTIQAF	TRBJ1-1	TRBV20-1
ASRTGPNTEAF	TRBJ1-1	TRBV19
ASSPRDISNQPQH	TRBJ1-5	TRBV19
ASNRGDYGYT	TRBJ1-2	TRBV6-6
ASGAGSSYNEQF	TRBJ2-1	TRBV6-5
ASTKTSGSLYEQY	TRBJ2-7	TRBV27
ASSMYRDIDEKLF	TRBJ1-4	TRBV6-5
ASSSQGSGYT	TRBJ1-2	TRBV7-6
SASASGQGNTDTQY	TRBJ2-3	TRBV20-1
ASSFPRQIPNTETQY	TRBJ2-5	TRBV10-1
ASSGGAYSNQPQH	TRBJ1-5	TRBV7-9
AISEFGGGNSPLH	TRBJ1-6	TRBV10-3
AWQSTGNYGYT	TRBJ1-2	TRBV30
ASGTGLDTQY	TRBJ2-3	TRBV27
AWTGTANSPLH	TRBJ1-6	TRBV30
ASSFFDRGTDGYT	TRBJ1-2	TRBV27
ASSLRSGKGADTQY	TRBJ2-3	TRBV7-6
ASSERGPSYNEQF	TRBJ2-1	TRBV25-1
ASSLTGGRTEAF	TRBJ1-1	TRBV27
AWSEDLAPRNTIY	TRBJ1-3	TRBV30
ASSVAPRPGTSGSGANVLT	TRBJ2-6	TRBV9
ASSYSHRGNSPLH	TRBJ1-6	TRBV6-5
ASSGVRGSEKLF	TRBJ1-4	TRBV19
ASSATNEARYGYT	TRBJ1-2	TRBV18
ASSLVPTGPTEAF	TRBJ1-1	TRBV5-1
ASSGQGGTNYGYT	TRBJ1-2	TRBV9
ASSQTRQVFLFSGNTIY	TRBJ1-3	TRBV4-1
ASSPSGDRADTQY	TRBJ2-3	TRBV5-1
AWRTHTEQY	TRBJ2-7	TRBV30
SSGENSEAF	TRBJ1-1	TRBV29-1
ASSLGSGISTGELF	TRBJ2-2	TRBV7-3
ASSQGYRDNYGYT	TRBJ1-2	TRBV3-1/TRBV3-2
SVAGLNTGELF	TRBJ2-2	TRBV29-1
ASSQAPQVSNQPQH	TRBJ1-5	TRBV4-1
AWTAGGFREQY	TRBJ2-7	TRBV30
ASSLKDEGEAF	TRBJ1-1	TRBV5-1
ASSPPVLAGGETQY	TRBJ2-5	TRBV14
ASSLERGGNTDTQY	TRBJ2-3	TRBV5-1
SVVPGQYNEQF	TRBJ2-1	TRBV29-1
ASSFGTGNQPQH	TRBJ1-5	TRBV27
ASSFLAGGLNEQF	TRBJ2-1	TRBV5-1
ASSVVQGFTEAF	TRBJ1-1	TRBV9
ASSLSKVDRDVGKLF	TRBJ1-4	TRBV27
ASSQGGGSGYT	TRBJ1-2	TRBV4-1
SVETGVEAF	TRBJ1-1	TRBV29-1
ASSPSLVQYEQY	TRBJ2-7	TRBV6-5
ASSPIPSAGGYNEQF	TRBJ2-1	TRBV19
ASSLTPGQAKNIQY	TRBJ2-4	TRBV28
ASSLGTGVDTGELF	TRBJ2-2	TRBV7-6
ASSSDLSRQGSETQY	TRBJ2-5	TRBV5-6
SASTGTQETQY	TRBJ2-5	TRBV29-1
AWSDDRASEAF	TRBJ1-1	TRBV30
ASSVRGLPPGELF	TRBJ2-2	TRBV9